This T cell receptor beta chain emerged from a study of human T cells and chemical hapten exposure. On the study more broadly: Once 0.01% DPC had been applied to the upper back by patch test, readings were taken at 6 days. Findings and limits, study-wide: Controls had significantly fewer large CDR3 similarity clusters than were formed by expanded TCRs.

Time point given: pre-sensitization, week 0. Regarding treatment: therapeutic diphenylcyclopropenone sensitization with weekly scalp DPC. Blood draws preceded each patch test application. Each CDR3 protein is one row after TCRdb ran MiXCR on the RACE reads. The repertoire includes some 400,000 distinct CDR3 sequences, roughly 4.6% of them detected once, and around 2.6% sits in the top ten. V gave up 0 bases and J gave up 2 bases, with 4 bases separating them. The germline V gene has CDR1 KGHSH and CDR2 LQKENI. There are 13 residues in the CDR3. This clonotype was detected only a few times. Its antigen is as yet unknown.

The receptor was isolated from a woman aged 45-59 years with alopecia areata. Some clones in this sample may be carry-over from other donors' samples. Specimen: whole blood, collected in connection with sensitization to the hapten diphenylcyclopropenone (DPC). This chain connects TRBV18 to TRBJ2-5; D is undetermined. The CDR3 loop reads CASSPPIQETQYF. Written as DNA, the CDR3 is TGTGCCAGCTCACCACCCATTCAAGAGACCCAGTACTTC. The variable domain in full, completed from reference TRBV18 and TRBJ2-5, reads NAGVMQNPRHLVRRRGQEARLRCSPMKGHSHVYWYRQLPEEGLKFMVYLQKENIIDESGMPKERFSAEFPKEGPSILRIQQVVRGDSAAYFCASSPPIQETQYFGPGTRLLVL.